This T cell receptor beta chain originates from a study of tumor and adjacent non-tumor tissue in lung cancer. Study-level information: There were 11 to 13 adenocarcinoma, a couple of squamous cell carcinoma and 1 small cell lung cancer cases. The patients, around 10 men and roughly 5 women, were about 30 to 85 with stage I to III disease.

Study findings and constraints: In normal lung, the top 100 clones were significantly more dominant than in tumor.

For this clonotype: Its target is not known. The junction differs from germline at one of its ends, possibly a read error.

RNA was extracted from bulk tissue without any cell sorting. The library came from three nested PCR rounds adapted from ARM-PCR protocols. Each CDR3 protein is one row after TCRdb ran MiXCR on the multiplex PCR reads. In the table there are 120,000 or so distinct CDR3 sequences, around three fifths of which are singletons. Germline V gives CDR1 SQVTM, CDR2 ANQGSEA. The CDR3 has 12 amino acids. This TCR came from a man between 25 and 39 years old with non-small cell lung cancer. The source material was lung tumor tissue. The rearrangement uses TRBV29-1 and TRBJ2-3; D unclear. The CDR3 loop is CTVEVPLDTRYF. CDR3 coding DNA: TGCACCGTTGAAGTCCCTTTAGATACGCGGTATTTT.